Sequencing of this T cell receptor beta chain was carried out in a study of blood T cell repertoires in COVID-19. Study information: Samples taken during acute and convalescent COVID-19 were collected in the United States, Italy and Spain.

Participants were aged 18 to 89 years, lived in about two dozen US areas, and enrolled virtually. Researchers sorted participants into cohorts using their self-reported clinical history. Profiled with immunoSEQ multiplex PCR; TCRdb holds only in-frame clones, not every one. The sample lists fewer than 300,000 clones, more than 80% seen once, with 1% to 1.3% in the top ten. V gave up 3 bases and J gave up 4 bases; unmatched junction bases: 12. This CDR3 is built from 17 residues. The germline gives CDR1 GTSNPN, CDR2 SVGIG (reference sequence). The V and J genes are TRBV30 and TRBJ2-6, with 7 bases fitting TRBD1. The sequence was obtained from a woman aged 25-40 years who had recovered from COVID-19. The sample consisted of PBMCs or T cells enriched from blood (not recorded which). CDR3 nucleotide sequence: TGTGCCTGGAGCCCGATGACAGGGATGGGCGGGGCCAACGTCCTGACTTTC. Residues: CAWSPMTGMGGANVLTF.